This T cell receptor beta chain was sequenced during a study of cytomegalovirus exposure and HLA in healthy donors. Study-wide context: A prior study identified approximately 120 million unique TCR beta sequences from 180 million or so T cells.

This clone has more than one count but fewer than ten. Its specificity is unknown. V lost 0 bases and J lost 5; bases outside the gene matches: 8. This CDR3 comprises 16 residues. Germline loops: CDR1 SGHTA, CDR2 FQGNSA. Study-wide results and caveats: It was reported that the classifier diagnosed cytomegalovirus status with high specificity and sensitivity in both the original and validation cohorts. There were some public TCRs occurring in many donors, but most TCR sequences were rare. Fewer N-insertions than the roughly 670-donor mean were reportedly shown by an Asian-associated ancestry cluster in a later analysis.

Amplification used 60 Vbeta primers and 13 Jbeta primers. TCRdb's copy holds only in-frame clones and misses some; the assay was immunoSEQ multiplex PCR. The sample shows under 200,000 clones, around 86% of them seen only once. The sequenced material came from PBMCs. The chain carries TRBV7-2 and TRBJ1-1; 8 positions match TRBD1. This sequence was found in a man aged 35-49 years in good health and CMV-seropositive. The CDR3: CASSLAPTGGSTEAFF. As DNA, the CDR3 is TGTGCCAGCAGCTTAGCCCCTACAGGGGGTAGTACTGAAGCTTTCTTT.